A single sample gave rise to the 28 T cell receptor beta chains below, sequenced in a study of blood T cells in healthy people across ages. Primers used in a second PCR of roughly 6 to 11 cycles were a sample-barcoded 5' primer and a J-beta primer mix. MiXCR was run by TCRdb on the 5' RACE reads, yielding one entry per CDR3 protein. Of hundreds of thousands of distinct CDR3 sequences in the sample, roughly 34% were seen once. The sample consisted of blood. The receptors stem from a man aged 18 to 29 in good health.

In this sample, this clonotype turned up many times. V usage is TRBV20-1 and J usage is TRBJ2-3, with D perhaps matching TRBD2 (5 bases). The CDR3 contains 18 residues. Between the trimmed V and J ends, which lost 1 base and 1 base, there was a span of 21 bases. Per germline, CDR1 DFQATT and CDR2 SNEGSKA (reference sequence). The CDR3 spells CSARVSSSEGRRTDTQYF. DNA for the CDR3: TGCAGTGCTAGAGTCAGCTCCAGTGAGGGTCGGCGCACAGATACGCAGTATTTT.

This clonotype has just one count. The rearrangement links TRBV6-2 or TRBV6-3 to TRBJ2-5; D is unresolved. The CDR3 is 15 residues long. V was shortened by 2 bases and J by 11 bases, with 21 bases between the two germline ends. Germline CDR1 MNHEY, CDR2 SVGEGT. The chain's CDR3 is CASSYRTFYSNEQYF. The CDR3 nucleotides read TGTGCCAGCAGTTACCGGACCTTCTACTCCAATGAGCAGTACTTC.

A few counts support this clonotype. The gene calls are TRBV27 and TRBJ2-5, with 13 bases fitting TRBD2. Germline CDR1 is MNHEY and CDR2 is SMNVEV (reference sequence). With 7 bases clipped from V and 5 bases from J, the junction kept 7 bases outside the gene matches. The CDR3 consists of 15 residues. The CDR3 sequence is CASMTSGGMGETQYF. CDR3 DNA: TGTGCCAGCATGACTAGCGGGGGGATGGGGGAGACCCAGTACTTC.

This clonotype has a handful of counts. The chain is built from TRBV6-2 or TRBV6-3 and TRBJ2-3; possible D gene TRBD2, 8 bases. The CDR3 has 16 amino acids. V lost 7 bases and J lost 2, with 19 bases in between. The germline gives CDR1 MNHEY, CDR2 SVGEGT. The CDR3 region has the DNA TGTGCCAGCACCGACGCGGGGGGACAGTTCACAGATACGCAGTATTTT. Amino acids: CASTDAGGQFTDTQYF.

This chain links TRBV14 with TRBJ2-7; 7 bases line up with TRBD2. This CDR3 comprises 15 residues. Germline trimming cut 1 base from V and 7 bases from J; bases unmatched to any gene: 10. Per germline, CDR1 SGHDN and CDR2 FVKESK. CDR3 loop: CASSQVPGGNNEQYF. The CDR3 region has the DNA TGTGCCAGCAGCCAAGTTCCGGGGGGAAATAATGAGCAGTACTTC.

The chain employs TRBV20-1 and TRBJ2-5; the match to TRBD2 covers 14 bases. CDR3 length: 18 amino acids. Germline V gene sequence: CDR1 DFQATT, CDR2 SNEGSKA (reference sequence). With V trimmed by 1 base and J by 3 bases, 10 bases remained unmatched. CDR3 in amino acids: CSARGGGLAGANEETQYF. CDR3 coding DNA: TGCAGTGCTAGAGGGGGGGGACTAGCGGGGGCGAACGAAGAGACCCAGTACTTC.

The chain recombines TRBV20-1 with TRBJ2-5; D perhaps matches TRBD2 (7 bases). The V end was cut by 0 bases, the J end by 3 bases, with 20 bases between. This CDR3 has 17 residues. The germline V gene encodes CDR1 DFQATT and CDR2 SNEGSKA (reference sequence). The CDR3 coding sequence is TGCAGTGCTAGAGATTTAGGAACAGGGACTACCAAAGAGACCCAGTACTTC. This gives the protein CSARDLGTGTTKETQYF.

The chain has TRBV28 and TRBJ2-1; D remains ambiguous. The V gene's germline CDR1 is MDHEN and CDR2 SYDVKM. The CDR3 extends over 14 amino acids. V dropped 7 bases and J dropped 7 bases, with 17 bases sitting between them. CDR3: CASTQTDHGNEQFF. CDR3 coding DNA: TGTGCCAGCACCCAGACGGACCACGGGAATGAGCAGTTCTTC.

There are a few counts of this clonotype. The chain uses TRBV20-1 and TRBJ2-3; D possibly corresponds to TRBD2 (6 bases). From germline, CDR1 is DFQATT and CDR2 SNEGSKA (reference sequence). CDR3 length: 15 amino acids. V was shortened by 3 bases and J by 0 bases, with 13 bases between the two germline ends. This CDR3 is CSASDRGTSTDTQYF. DNA for the CDR3: TGCAGTGCTAGTGATCGGGGGACTAGCACAGATACGCAGTATTTT.

This clonotype was seen ten or more times. This rearrangement joins TRBV25-1 to TRBJ2-5; 7 bases map to TRBD2. The ends lost 3 bases at V and 5 bases at J; junction bases unmatched: 3. Germline assignment: CDR1 MGHDK and CDR2 SYGVNS. The CDR3 extends over 13 amino acids. The CDR3 bases are TGTGCCAGCAGTGATCGAGCGGGGGAGACCCAGTACTTC. Protein sequence: CASSDRAGETQYF.

This sequence joins TRBV7-9 and TRBJ1-1; D gene unclear. The CDR3 has 15 residues. The germline CDR1 and CDR2 sequences are SEHNR and FQNEAQ (reference sequence). The V end was cut by 5 bases, the J end by 4 bases, with 17 bases between. The CDR3 loop is CASSPKPGDRTEAFF. The CDR3 bases are TGTGCCAGCAGCCCTAAGCCGGGTGATCGCACTGAAGCTTTCTTT.

This clonotype was counted a few times. This rearrangement joins TRBV20-1 to TRBJ1-5, with TRBD1 as a possible D gene (6 bases). Trimming shortened V by 5 bases and J by 4 bases, and 15 bases separated the two germline ends. The CDR3 has 14 amino acids. CDR1 and CDR2 (germline): DFQATT, SNEGSKA (reference sequence). The CDR3 bases are TGCAGTGCTCACAGGGCTCGGGGGAATCAGCCCCAGCATTTT. Its translation is CSAHRARGNQPQHF.

The table lists this clonotype with a count of one. This likely stems from a read error, as it lies one base from a far larger clone. The V call is TRBV7-9, the J call TRBJ2-7, with D possibly being TRBD1 (6 bases). CDR1 is SEHNR, CDR2 FQNEAQ, per germline (reference sequence). CDR3 length: 13 amino acids. CDR3 amino acids: CASSLTGSYGQYF. CDR3 nucleotides: TGTGCCAGCAGCTTAACAGGGTCCTACGGGCAGTACTTC.

This clonotype was seen more than once but under ten times. The gene calls are TRBV5-1 and TRBJ2-7, with 8 bases aligning to TRBD1. Trimming at V came to 0 bases and at J to 7 bases, leaving 6 bases not matched to a gene. The CDR3 extends over 14 amino acids. Looked up from germline, CDR1 is SGHRS and CDR2 is YFSETQ. For the CDR3, the DNA is TGCGCCAGCAGCTTGGGGGACAGGTTCAATGAGCAGTACTTC. This sequence encodes CASSLGDRFNEQYF.

This clonotype turned up a few times. This rearrangement joins TRBV9 to TRBJ2-1; D is unclear. Germline V lookup: CDR1 SGDLS, CDR2 YYNGEE. The CDR3 totals 11 residues. V lost 7 bases to trimming and J lost 9 bases, with 11 bases between them. CDR3 amino acids: CASGFKGEQFF. CDR3 DNA sequence: TGTGCCAGCGGGTTTAAGGGTGAGCAGTTCTTC.

A remark on this clonotype: This may be a read error, as it is one base from a much larger clone. The chain has TRBV7-9 and TRBJ2-5, with D hard to call. The J call is in doubt because the DNA end fits TRBJ2-1 better. The length of the CDR3 is 13 residues. In germline, CDR1 is SEHNR, CDR2 FQNEAQ (reference sequence). CDR3 residues: CASSPQEQETQFF. The CDR3 DNA reads TGTGCCAGCAGCCCCCAAGAGCAAGAGACCCAGTTCTTC.

The gene calls are TRBV6-2 or TRBV6-3 and TRBJ1-2; 7 bases agree with TRBD1. CDR1 and CDR2 from the germline V gene are MNHEY and SVGEGT. The CDR3 runs 12 residues. Trimming removed 4 bases from V and 8 bases from J; junction bases left unmatched: 4. CDR3 nucleotides: TGTGCCAGCAGTTTCATCAGGGGGGGCTACACCTTC. Translated: CASSFIRGGYTF.

This chain connects TRBV9 to TRBJ1-2; TRBD1 matches 7 bases. Per the germline V gene, CDR1 is SGDLS and CDR2 is YYNGEE. J lost 8 bases, V lost 3 bases, and 13 bases had no gene match. There are 15 residues in the CDR3. CDR3 amino acids: CASSAFLGGSSGYTF. Written as DNA, the CDR3 is TGTGCCAGCAGCGCATTTCTAGGGGGCTCGAGCGGCTACACCTTC.

This clonotype has a handful of counts. The chain links TRBV28 to TRBJ1-6; TRBD1 might be the D (6 bases). V lost 7 bases, J lost 6 bases, and 13 bases lay in between. The germline CDR1 and CDR2 sequences are MDHEN and SYDVKM. The CDR3 consists of 14 residues. DNA for the CDR3: TGTGCCAGCACACAGGGCCTATTTAATTCACCCCTCCACTTT. Translating it yields CASTQGLFNSPLHF. The entire variable domain, with the rest obtained from reference TRBV28 and TRBJ1-6, is as follows: DVKVTQSSRYLVKRTGEKVFLECVQDMDHENMFWYRQDPGLGLRLIYFSYDVKMKEKGDIPEGYSVSREKKERFSLILESASTNQTSMYLCASTQGLFNSPLHFGNGTRLTVT.

This clonotype was picked up one time. The genes are TRBV20-1 and TRBJ1-4; TRBD1 agrees at 9 bases. The CDR3 is 13 residues long. Trimming removed 5 bases from V and 7 bases from J; junction bases left unmatched: 5. CDR1 and CDR2 from the germline V gene are DFQATT and SNEGSKA (reference sequence). CDR3 bases: TGCAGTGCTCAACAGGGGGCGGCTGAAAAACTGTTTTTT. Amino acid sequence: CSAQQGAAEKLFF.

This clonotype was counted a few times. The chain carries TRBV20-1 and TRBJ2-3, with 7 bases aligning to TRBD2. Germline V gene data show CDR1 as DFQATT and CDR2 as SNEGSKA (reference sequence). The CDR3 spans 13 residues. J lost 2 bases, V lost 5 bases, and 4 bases had no gene match. CDR3 region: CSALSGDTDTQYF. In DNA form, the CDR3 reads TGCAGTGCTTTAAGCGGGGACACAGATACGCAGTATTTT.

The rearrangement links TRBV7-2 to TRBJ2-2; D ambiguous. The CDR3 is made up of 13 amino acids. Germline V gene sequence: CDR1 SGHTA, CDR2 FQGNSA. V was clipped by 2 bases and J by 6 bases, with 7 bases between them. CDR3 region: CASSLKVSGELFF. The CDR3 coding sequence is TGTGCCAGCAGCTTAAAGGTGTCCGGGGAGCTGTTTTTT. Together with reference TRBV7-2 and TRBJ2-2, the CDR3 gives the full variable domain: GAGVSQSPSNKVTEKGKDVELRCDPISGHTALYWYRQSLGQGLEFLIYFQGNSAPDKSGLPSDRFSAERTGGSVSTLTIQRTQQEDSAVYLCASSLKVSGELFFGEGSRLTVL.

The chain recombines TRBV4-2 with TRBJ2-3; TRBD1 aligns across 9 bases. The V and J ends lost 7 bases and 3 bases, in that order; junction bases with no gene match: 17. Germline lookup yields CDR1 LGHNA and CDR2 YNFKEQ. CDR3 size: 18 residues. This chain's CDR3 is CASKTFGGAGQGTDTQYF. In DNA, the CDR3 is TGTGCCAGCAAAACGTTCGGAGGGGCGGGACAGGGAACAGATACGCAGTATTTT.

The chain joins TRBV4-1 to TRBJ2-2; D is ambiguous. Germline lookup yields CDR1 MGHRA and CDR2 YSYEKL. Trimming cost V 2 bases and J 6 bases, with 16 bases left between them. CDR3 size: 16 residues. The CDR3 reads CASSQSLGVTAGELFF. Here the CDR3 DNA reads TGCGCCAGCAGCCAAAGTTTGGGCGTTACGGCCGGGGAGCTGTTTTTT.

The CDR3 region is CSVKQVADTGELFF. The CDR3, as DNA: TGCAGCGTAAAACAGGTCGCGGACACCGGGGAGCTGTTTTTT. The chain carries TRBV29-1 and TRBJ2-2; D possibly corresponds to TRBD1 (5 bases). The germline gives CDR1 SQVTM, CDR2 ANQGSEA. V gave up 6 bases and J gave up 3 bases, with 14 bases separating them. The CDR3 runs to 14 residues.

This clonotype was detected only a few times. The chain has TRBV10-3 and TRBJ2-7; possibly TRBD2 for D (5 bases). V shed 6 bases and J shed 7 bases, with 16 bases lying between them. Per germline, CDR1 ENHRY and CDR2 SYGVKD. The CDR3 has 13 amino acids. CDR3 region: CAISGGDYNEQYF. The CDR3, as DNA: TGTGCCATCAGCGGCGGAGACTACAATGAGCAGTACTTC.

This clonotype was seen ten or more times. This sequence joins TRBV18 and TRBJ2-5, with a possible D match to TRBD1 (5 bases). The CDR3 has 16 amino acids. Trimming removed 0 bases from V and 5 bases from J, with 16 bases in between. Germline values: CDR1 KGHSH, CDR2 LQKENI. CDR3 bases: TGTGCCAGCTCACCACCCCACAGGCCCGCTTTCGAGACCCAGTACTTC. Its translation: CASSPPHRPAFETQYF.

This clonotype showed up many times. The chain has TRBV7-2 and TRBJ1-5; D is uncertain. The CDR3 runs 15 residues. Trimming left V 5 bases short and J 4 bases short, with 15 bases between. Per the germline V gene, CDR1 is SGHTA and CDR2 is FQGNSA. The CDR3 spells CASSPDREGNQPQHF. The CDR3 DNA follows: TGTGCCAGCAGCCCCGATCGGGAGGGAAATCAGCCCCAGCATTTT.